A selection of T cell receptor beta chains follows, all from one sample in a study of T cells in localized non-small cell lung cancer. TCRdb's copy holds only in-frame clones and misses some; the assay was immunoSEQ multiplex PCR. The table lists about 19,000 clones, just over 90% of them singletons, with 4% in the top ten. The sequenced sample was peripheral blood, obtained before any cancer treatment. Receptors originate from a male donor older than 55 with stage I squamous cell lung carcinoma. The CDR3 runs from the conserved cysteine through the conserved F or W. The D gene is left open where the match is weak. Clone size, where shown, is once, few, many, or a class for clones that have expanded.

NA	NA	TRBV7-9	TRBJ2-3	CASPGGGLTDTQYF	TGTGCCAGCCCTGGAGGGGGGCTGACAGATACGCAGTATTTT
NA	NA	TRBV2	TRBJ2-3	CASSEGDTQYF	TGTGCCAGCAGTGAAGGAGATACGCAGTATTTT
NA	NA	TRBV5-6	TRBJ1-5	CASSLDSNQPQHF	TGTGCCAGCAGCTTGGATAGCAATCAGCCCCAGCATTTT
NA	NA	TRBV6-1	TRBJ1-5	CASSILTDSNQPQHF	TGTGCCAGCAGCATACTCACCGATAGCAATCAGCCCCAGCATTTT
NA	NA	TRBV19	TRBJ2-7	CASSLRSHYEQYF	TGTGCCAGTAGCCTACGTTCCCATTACGAGCAGTACTTC
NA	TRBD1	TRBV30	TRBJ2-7	CASTGTGGLERVEQYF	TGTGCCTCCACCGGGACAGGGGGCTTGGAGCGGGTCGAGCAGTACTTC
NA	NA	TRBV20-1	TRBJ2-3	CSGAFTDTQYF	TGCAGTGGGGCTTTCACAGATACGCAGTATTTT
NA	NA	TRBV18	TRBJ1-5	CASSPRGNQPQHF	TGTGCCAGCTCACCTCGAGGGAATCAGCCCCAGCATTTT
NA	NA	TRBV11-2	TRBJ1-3	CASSWDRNTIYF	TGTGCCAGCAGCTGGGACAGAAACACCATATATTTT
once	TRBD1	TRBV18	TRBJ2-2	CASSLRDRVLTGELFF	TGTGCCAGCTCACTAAGGGACAGGGTCCTCACCGGGGAGCTGTTTTTT
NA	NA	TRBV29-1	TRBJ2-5	CSLAGGGQETQYF	TGCAGCTTGGCGGGTGGAGGCCAAGAGACCCAGTACTTC
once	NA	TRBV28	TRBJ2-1	CASSLSQAGREWGAEQFF	TGTGCCAGCAGTTTATCGCAAGCAGGGAGAGAGTGGGGGGCTGAGCAGTTCTTC
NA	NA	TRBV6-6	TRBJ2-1	CASSAPPRGNEQFF	TGTGCCAGCAGTGCCCCCCCCCGGGGCAATGAGCAGTTCTTC
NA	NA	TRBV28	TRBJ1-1	CASKIGDMNTEAFF	TGTGCCAGCAAGATAGGGGACATGAACACTGAAGCTTTCTTT
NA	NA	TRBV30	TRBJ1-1	CAWSVQRTATWNTEAFF	TGTGCCTGGAGTGTACAACGTACAGCCACGTGGAACACTGAAGCTTTCTTT
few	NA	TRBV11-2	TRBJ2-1	CASSLALEQFF	TGTGCCAGCAGCTTAGCTCTAGAGCAGTTCTTC
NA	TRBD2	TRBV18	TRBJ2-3	CASSPGLAGADTQYF	TGTGCCAGCTCACCCGGACTAGCGGGAGCAGATACGCAGTATTTT
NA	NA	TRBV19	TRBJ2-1	CASSLRGDEQFF	TGTGCCAGTAGTCTCAGGGGAGATGAGCAGTTCTTC
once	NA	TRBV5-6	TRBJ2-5	CASSFRGPQETQYF	TGTGCCAGCAGCTTCCGGGGCCCGCAAGAGACCCAGTACTTC
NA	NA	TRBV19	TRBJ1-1	CASSTGTLNTEAFF	TGTGCCAGTAGTACCGGGACCTTGAACACTGAAGCTTTCTTT
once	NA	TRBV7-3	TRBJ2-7	CASSPTGSSYEQYF	TGTGCCAGCAGCCCGACCGGGAGCTCCTACGAGCAGTACTTC
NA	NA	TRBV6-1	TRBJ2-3	CASSEGVDTQYF	TGTGCCAGCAGTGAGGGGGTAGATACGCAGTATTTT
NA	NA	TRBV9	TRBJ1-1	CASSKDGNTEAFF	TGTGCCAGCAGCAAGGACGGGAACACTGAAGCTTTCTTT
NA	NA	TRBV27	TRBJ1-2	CASSWRENYGYTF	TGTGCCAGCAGTTGGAGGGAGAACTATGGCTACACCTTC
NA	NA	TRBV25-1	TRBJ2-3	CASSSTGSATSTDTQYF	TGTGCCAGCAGTTCTACGGGCAGCGCGACGTCCACAGATACGCAGTATTTT
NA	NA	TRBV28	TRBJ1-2	CASSLAVWAGRGYTF	TGTGCCAGCAGTTTAGCGGTTTGGGCGGGACGCGGCTACACCTTC
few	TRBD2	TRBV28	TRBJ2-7	CASSLLRLARNYEQYF	TGTGCCAGCAGTTTACTACGACTAGCGAGAAACTACGAGCAGTACTTC
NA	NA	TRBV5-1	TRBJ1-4	CASSLDGLFPWLFF	TGCGCCAGCAGCTTGGACGGACTATTCCCTTGGCTGTTTTTT
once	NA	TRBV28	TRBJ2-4	CASSLSGAQNIQYF	TGTGCCAGCAGTTTAAGTGGAGCACAAAACATTCAGTACTTC
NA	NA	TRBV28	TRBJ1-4	CASSSTEGKLFF	TGTGCCAGCAGCTCGACAGAGGGAAAACTGTTTTTT
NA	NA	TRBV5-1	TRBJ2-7	CASSYGGGPIYEQYF	TGCGCCAGCAGCTATGGGGGGGGCCCCATTTACGAGCAGTACTTC
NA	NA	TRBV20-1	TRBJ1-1	CSARSGVEAFF	TGCAGTGCTAGGTCCGGAGTTGAAGCTTTCTTT